This passage covers 15 T cell receptor beta chains from one sample sequenced in a study of T cells in pancreatic ductal adenocarcinoma. Profiled with immunoSEQ multiplex PCR; TCRdb holds only in-frame clones, not every one. This table has 30,000 or so clones, over 85% appearing once. Surgery without prior neoadjuvant therapy was the treatment of the selected pancreatic ductal adenocarcinoma patients. Sequencing was done on a sample of PBMCs. Receptors were obtained from a human donor with pancreatic ductal adenocarcinoma.

V is TRBV5-6 and J is TRBJ2-7; D is possibly TRBD1 or TRBD2 (7 bases each). Trimming took 6 bases from V and 3 from J, leaving 19 bases between them. Germline lookup yields CDR1 SGHDT and CDR2 YYEEEE. The CDR3 is 15 residues long. CDR3 bases: TGTGCCAGCACTTTGGGGGGGGCAGGGGGCTACGAGCAGTACTTC. Encoded protein: CASTLGGAGGYEQYF. Full variable domain (missing parts from reference TRBV5-6 and TRBJ2-7): DAGVTQSPTHLIKTRGQQVTLRCSPKSGHDTVSWYQQALGQGPQFIFQYYEEEERQRGNFPDRFSGHQFPNYSSELNVNALLLGDSALYLCASTLGGAGGYEQYFGPGTRLTVT.

The V gene is TRBV29-1, the J gene TRBJ2-7, with D perhaps matching TRBD1 (5 bases). The V end was cut by 0 bases, the J end by 6 bases, with 12 bases between. The CDR3 is 13 residues long. The germline V gene encodes CDR1 SQVTM and CDR2 ANQGSEA. CDR3 residues: CSVEDLRVREQYF. The DNA for the CDR3 is TGCAGCGTTGAAGATCTCAGGGTCCGCGAGCAGTACTTC.

The chain links TRBV7-8 to TRBJ2-7; D is undetermined. Trimming removed 0 bases at V and 1 base at J, with 7 bases between. CDR1 SGHVS and CDR2 FQNEAQ come from the germline V gene. CDR3 length: 14 amino acids. CDR3 region: CASSLAGLSYEQYF. CDR3 nucleotide sequence: TGTGCCAGCAGCTTAGCAGGTCTATCCTACGAGCAGTACTTC.

The chain is built from TRBV9 and TRBJ2-1; 14 bases fit TRBD2. CDR1 is SGDLS and CDR2 is YYNGEE in the germline V gene. The trim removed 4 bases at V and 1 base at J, leaving 13 bases unmatched. This CDR3 is built from 20 residues. DNA of the CDR3: TGTGCCAGCAGCTCAGGACTAGCGGGAGGACGGGGTCGTTCCTACAATGAGCAGTTCTTC. As protein: CASSSGLAGGRGRSYNEQFF.

The chain uses TRBV11-2 and TRBJ1-5; D is uncertain. Trimming cost V 4 bases and J 9 bases, with 13 bases left between them. Germline lookup yields CDR1 SGHAT and CDR2 FQNNGV. CDR3 length equals 13 residues. Here the CDR3 reads CASSSGPSGPQHF. CDR3 sequence (DNA): TGTGCCAGCAGCTCTGGTCCATCAGGGCCCCAGCATTTT.

The CDR3 DNA reads TGTGCTAGTGGTGCCGGGACAGTCCATGAAAAACTGTTTTTT. The encoded protein is CASGAGTVHEKLFF. V gene TRBV12-5 combines with J gene TRBJ1-4; 7 bases match TRBD1. The trim removed 5 bases at V and 6 bases at J, leaving 6 bases unmatched. Germline V CDR1 and CDR2: LGHNT, FRNRAP. This CDR3 comprises 14 residues.

The V call is TRBV6-5, the J call TRBJ2-1; 7 bases line up with TRBD1. The CDR3 has 15 residues. Germline V gene lookup returns CDR1 MNHEY and CDR2 SVGAGI. Germline trimming cut 6 bases from V and 8 bases from J; bases unmatched to any gene: 13. CDR3: CASSQDRPALDEQFF. DNA for the CDR3: TGTGCCAGCAGCCAGGACAGGCCCGCCTTAGATGAGCAGTTCTTC.

This rearrangement joins TRBV11-2 to TRBJ2-3, with 13 bases fitting TRBD2. Germline loops: CDR1 SGHAT, CDR2 FQNNGV. V gave up 4 bases and J gave up 2 bases; unmatched junction bases: 12. The CDR3 has 19 residues. CDR3 nucleotide sequence: TGTGCCAGCAGCTCCCGAAGGTGGACTAGCGGGAGAGTCACAGATACGCAGTATTTT. Translating it yields CASSSRRWTSGRVTDTQYF.

This rearrangement joins TRBV7-8 to TRBJ1-2; TRBD1 might be the D (5 bases). Trimming cost V 0 bases and J 8 bases, with 13 bases left between them. This CDR3 is 14 amino acids long. CDR1 is SGHVS and CDR2 is FQNEAQ in the germline V gene. CDR3 sequence: CASSLARGEYGYTF. In DNA form, the CDR3 reads TGTGCCAGCAGCTTAGCGCGGGGGGAGTACGGCTACACCTTC.

The V call is TRBV5-4, the J call TRBJ2-4, with D uncertain. Germline V lookup: CDR1 SGHNT, CDR2 YYREEE (reference sequence). The V end lost 4 bases, the J end lost 0 bases, and 11 bases lay between the germline ends. The CDR3 is 15 residues long. In nucleotides, the CDR3 is TGTGCCAGCAGCGCCGTCGGTCGAGCCAAAAACATTCAGTACTTC. It encodes CASSAVGRAKNIQYF.

In its sample, this clone ranks as medium-sized. The J gene is TRBJ2-7, the V gene TRBV13, with D perhaps given as TRBD1 or TRBD2 (5 bases each). The germline V gene encodes CDR1 PRHDT and CDR2 FYEKMQ (reference sequence). V shed 0 bases and J shed 5 bases, with 17 bases lying between them. This CDR3 has 16 residues. The CDR3 bases are TGTGCCAGCAGCTTAGGGGTTCCGGGACCCCTCGACGAGCAGTACTTC. It specifies CASSLGVPGPLDEQYF.

The rearrangement links TRBV6-1 to TRBJ2-3; possible D gene TRBD1, 6 bases. The V gene lost 6 bases and the J gene lost 6 bases, with 13 bases spanning the gap. This CDR3 spans 13 amino acids. Per the germline V gene, CDR1 is MNHNS and CDR2 is SASEGT. The CDR3 here is CASRSDQGDTQYF. The CDR3 DNA reads TGTGCCAGCAGGTCCGACCAGGGGGATACGCAGTATTTT.

The V and J genes are TRBV29-1 and TRBJ2-5; the D is unclear. V was trimmed by 7 bases and J by 1 base, leaving 16 bases between them. CDR1 is SQVTM and CDR2 is ANQGSEA in the germline V gene. CDR3 length equals 14 residues. DNA for the CDR3: TGCAGCGCTAACCACAAGGGCCTCCAAGAGACCCAGTACTTC. It yields the protein CSANHKGLQETQYF.

This clone has just one count. The CDR3 DNA is TGTGCCAGTAAGTCCGGGACCTATAACACCGGGGAGCTGTTTTTT. Its protein is CASKSGTYNTGELFF. V usage is TRBV28 and J usage is TRBJ2-2; D could derive from TRBD1 or TRBD2 (5 bases each). V lost 9 bases and J lost 2, with 16 bases in between. In germline, CDR1 is MDHEN, CDR2 SYDVKM. This CDR3 is 15 amino acids long.

This clone was picked up one time. The V and J genes are TRBV11-3 and TRBJ2-1; no clear D gene. The germline gives CDR1 SGHNT, CDR2 YENEEA. Trimming took 5 bases from V and 1 from J, leaving 9 bases between them. The CDR3 runs to 14 residues. The DNA of the CDR3 is TGTGCCAGCAGCAGAATTGAGTCCTACAATGAGCAGTTCTTC. Its protein product is CASSRIESYNEQFF.